This T cell receptor (beta chain) was identified during a study of identifying expanded T cells in peripheral blood. This clone was found a few times. This CDR3 comprises 14 residues. Germline lookup yields CDR1 SQVTM and CDR2 ANQGSEA. Losses at the gene ends were 0 bases for V and 5 bases for J; bases not matched to a gene: 5. Only in-frame clones appear in the TCRdb table, and some are missing; sequencing was by immunoSEQ multiplex PCR. The sample lists 90,000 to 120,000 clones, around 89% occurring once. Material: blood. The TCR originated in a person aged 18-69 years in good health. The chain uses TRBV29-1 and TRBJ2-3; 7 bases are shared with TRBD1. This CDR3 is CSVEDKAGGDTQYF. The CDR3 DNA follows: TGCAGCGTTGAAGATAAGGCAGGGGGAGATACGCAGTATTTT.